The 24 T cell receptor delta chains below come from one sample, sequenced in a study of gamma-delta T cells after stem cell transplantation. TCRdb reapplied CATT to the RT-PCR reads. The table shows approximately 2,700 delta-chain clones, with more than 20% occurring only once. Source material: gamma-delta T cells. These receptors all stem from a human donor. It is not recorded whose cells these are; they may come from a transplant donor.

About this clone itself: A much more abundant neighbour one base away suggests this may be a read error. The chain uses TRDV2 and TRDJ1, with 11 bases matching TRDD3. V shed 3 bases, J shed 1 base, and the junction held 24 bases outside the gene matches. The CDR3 is 22 amino acids. Germline loops: CDR1 GEAIGNYY, CDR2 EKD. CDR3 DNA: TGTGCCTGTGACCGCTTGGTGGGGGATACGCTAGACCAACCCGAAACCACCGATAAACTCATCTTT. It yields the protein CACDRLVGDTLDQPETTDKLIF.

This clone has a handful of counts. This sequence may be a read error, since a much larger clone differs from it by one base. This specimen includes other DNA sequences encoding the same CDR3. The chain is built from TRDV2 and TRDJ1; D not certain. V was trimmed by 0 bases and J by 5 bases, leaving 15 bases between them. CDR3 length: 15 amino acids. Germline loops: CDR1 GEAIGNYY, CDR2 EKD. This CDR3 reads CACDTVLLRADKLIF. The CDR3 DNA reads TGTGCCTGTGACACCGTGCTGCTGAGAGCTGATAAACTCATCTTT.

This clone rates as medium-sized (0.01 to 0.1%). The chain links TRDV2 to TRDJ1; possible D gene TRDD3, 6 bases. Germline V gives CDR1 GEAIGNYY, CDR2 EKD. V lost 3 bases, J lost 0 bases, and 19 bases lay in between. CDR3 size: 17 residues. For the CDR3, the DNA is TGTGCCTGTGACCGCCTACTGGGTGCTTCGTACACCGATAAACTCATCTTT. Amino acid sequence: CACDRLLGASYTDKLIF.

This chain joins TRDV2 and TRDJ1; 11 nucleotides match TRDD3. V trimming: 4 bases; J trimming: 5 bases; junction bases outside the gene matches: 8. The V gene's germline CDR1 is GEAIGNYY and CDR2 EKD. CDR3 length equals 15 residues. CDR3 in DNA: TGTGCCTGTGAACGGCTTGGGGGATACGAAGATAAACTCATCTTT. Translating it yields CACERLGGYEDKLIF.

About this clone: A far larger clone is a single base away, which makes a read error likely. The J gene is TRDJ1, the V gene TRDV2; D ambiguous. There are 18 residues in the CDR3. Trimming left V 2 bases short and J 0 bases short, with 21 bases between. The germline V gene encodes CDR1 GEAIGNYY and CDR2 EKD. Written as DNA, the CDR3 is TGTGCCTGTGACATAGTGGCTGAGGGCCGACAATACACCGATAAACTCATCTTT. This sequence encodes CACDIVAEGRQYTDKLIF.

Worth noting for this clone: A read error may be the cause here, since a much bigger clone is one base away. The genes are TRDV2 and TRDJ1; D possibly uses TRDD2 or TRDD3 (6 bases each). The V end lost 5 bases, the J end lost 0 bases, and 36 bases lay between the germline ends. The CDR3 totals 22 residues. Germline CDR1 and CDR2: GEAIGNYY and EKD. For the CDR3, the DNA is TGTGCCTGTGCCCAGGTTTACCTTCATCCTACGCAAACTGGGCAATACACCGATAAACTCATCTTT. Encoded protein: CACAQVYLHPTQTGQYTDKLIF.

This chain joins TRDV2 and TRDJ1; D possibly corresponds to TRDD3 (5 bases). V lost 0 bases and J lost 3, with 19 bases in between. Per the germline V gene, CDR1 is GEAIGNYY and CDR2 is EKD. The CDR3 sequence is 17 residues long. CDR3 sequence: CACDTVDKGGGPDKLIF. The CDR3 coding sequence is TGTGCCTGTGACACCGTGGACAAAGGGGGTGGGCCCGATAAACTCATCTTT.

As to this clone: Translating this DNA gives a protein that differs at residue 5 from the TCRdb one, which belongs to a much larger clone; a read error is likely, and the protein shown is this translation. The chain links TRDV2 to TRDJ1; possible D gene TRDD3, 5 bases. V gave up 3 bases and J gave up 2 bases, with 15 bases separating them. Germline V CDR1 and CDR2: GEAIGNYY, EKD. The CDR3 contains 15 residues. The CDR3: CACDPVLAKTDKLIF. CDR3 bases: TGTGCCTGTGACCCTGTACTGGCGAAAACCGATAAACTCATCTTT.

This clone is labeled as medium-sized. The chain links TRDV2 to TRDJ1, with 9 bases lining up with TRDD3. Trimming removed 1 base from V and 1 base from J; junction bases left unmatched: 12. CDR1 GEAIGNYY and CDR2 EKD come from the germline V gene. This CDR3 spans 18 amino acids. The CDR3 sequence: CACDTLGEAGIGTDKLIF. The DNA of the CDR3 is TGTGCCTGTGACACACTGGGGGAGGCGGGGATAGGCACCGATAAACTCATCTTT.

There are a few counts of this clone. One base separates it from a far larger clone, so it is likely a read error. J is TRDJ1 and V is TRDV2; 9 positions agree with TRDD3. V was pared by 0 bases and J by 7 bases, with 23 bases of the junction left unmatched. Germline values: CDR1 GEAIGNYY, CDR2 EKD. The CDR3 is 20 amino acids. CDR3 amino acids: CACDTVHPTSGIRGAAKLIF. The CDR3 DNA reads as TGTGCCTGTGACACCGTGCATCCTACGTCGGGGATACGCGGGGCCGCTAAACTCATCTTT.

By sample fraction, this clone is medium-sized (0.01 to 0.1%). The rearrangement uses TRDV2 and TRDJ2, with 7 bases identical to TRDD3. Trimming at V came to 0 bases and at J to 0 bases, leaving 12 bases not matched to a gene. This CDR3 region has 19 residues. Germline CDR1 is GEAIGNYY and CDR2 is EKD. CDR3 in amino acids: CACDTVGSGDPALTAQLFF. CDR3 DNA sequence: TGTGCCTGTGACACCGTGGGATCGGGGGATCCAGCTTTGACAGCACAACTCTTCTTT.

Notes on this clone: A read error is possible here, since a much larger clone lies one base away. The gene calls are TRDV2 and TRDJ3; 13 positions agree with TRDD3. From germline, CDR1 is GEAIGNYY and CDR2 EKD. This CDR3 comprises 20 residues. V gave up 0 bases and J gave up 0 bases; unmatched junction bases: 4. Here the CDR3 reads CACDTVLGDTRSWDTRQMFF. The CDR3 nucleotides read TGTGCCTGTGACACCGTACTGGGGGATACGCGCTCCTGGGACACCCGACAGATGTTTTTC.

By share, this clone counts as medium-sized (0.01 to 0.1%). Other DNA variants within this sample encode the same CDR3. The chain links TRDV2 to TRDJ1; 10 nucleotides match TRDD3. The CDR3 spans 15 residues. V shed 3 bases, J shed 2 bases, and the junction held 5 bases outside the gene matches. Germline V lookup: CDR1 GEAIGNYY, CDR2 EKD. This CDR3 is CACDAVLGDTDKLIF. In DNA form, the CDR3 reads TGTGCCTGTGACGCCGTACTGGGGGATACCGATAAACTCATCTTT.

CDR3 sequence (DNA): TGTGCCTGTGACACCGTCGGGTCCTCAAACGAGGGGAGCGTACTGGGGGATACTCAGTACACCGATAAACTCATCTTT. This gives the protein CACDTVGSSNEGSVLGDTQYTDKLIF. The genes are TRDV2 and TRDJ1; 12 bases are a match to TRDD3. This CDR3 comprises 26 residues. V was pared by 0 bases and J by 0 bases, with 31 bases of the junction left unmatched. Germline V gene data show CDR1 as GEAIGNYY and CDR2 as EKD.

This clone occurred a few times. The TCRdb protein comes from a much larger clone and disagrees with this DNA's translation at residue 8, likely due to a read error; the protein given here is derived from the DNA. The chain has TRDV2 and TRDJ2; possibly TRDD3 for D (5 bases). V lost 1 base and J lost 3, with 11 bases in between. The CDR3 sequence is 15 residues long. Looked up from germline, CDR1 is GEAIGNYY and CDR2 is EKD. The CDR3 loop reads CACDTLGKLTAQLFF. The CDR3 coding sequence is TGTGCCTGTGACACGTTGGGGAAACTGACAGCACAACTCTTCTTT.

Sample share makes this clone large. This chain uses TRDV2 with TRDJ1, with 7 bases aligning to TRDD3. This CDR3 region has 14 residues. After removal of 2 bases from V and 0 bases from J, the junction contained 2 bases not matched to a gene. Germline lookup yields CDR1 GEAIGNYY and CDR2 EKD. The CDR3 nucleotides read TGTGCCTGTGACAAGCTGGGGGACACCGATAAACTCATCTTT. It codes for CACDKLGDTDKLIF.

On this clone: The protein in TCRdb stems from a much larger clone and differs at residue 4 from this DNA's translation, likely a read error; here the protein is translated from the DNA. The chain couples TRDV2 to TRDJ1; D is unresolved. CDR3 length equals 16 residues. CDR1 is GEAIGNYY, CDR2 EKD, per germline. The DNA for the CDR3 is TGTGCCTGTGGCACCCTAGCTGCGTCGGACACCGATAAACTCATCTTT. Translation: CACGTLAASDTDKLIF.

A note on this clone: A far more abundant clone sits one base away, making this likely a read error. The chain couples TRDV2 to TRDJ1; possibly TRDD3 for D (6 bases). Germline V gene data show CDR1 as GEAIGNYY and CDR2 as EKD. The CDR3 has 21 residues. V lost 4 bases and J 0 bases, leaving 32 bases between the germline ends. Here the CDR3 reads CACEPLLSVRGGTQYTDKLIF. In DNA, the CDR3 is TGTGCCTGTGAACCGCTACTTTCGGTGAGAGGGGGAACCCAGTACACCGATAAACTCATCTTT.

This clone is labeled as medium-sized. CDR3 sequence reads: CACDTLVVGDTDKLIF. The CDR3 DNA reads TGTGCCTGTGACACCCTAGTAGTGGGGGACACCGATAAACTCATCTTT. This chain uses TRDV2 with TRDJ1; D may be TRDD3 (6 bases). Trimming took 0 bases from V and 0 from J, leaving 13 bases between them. The germline gives CDR1 GEAIGNYY, CDR2 EKD. The CDR3 extends over 16 amino acids.

Concerning this clone itself: A single base is all that separates this from a far larger clone, so a read error is likely. Other DNA variants within this sample encode the same CDR3. V gene TRDV2 combines with J gene TRDJ3; TRDD3 agrees at 10 bases. Germline loops: CDR1 GEAIGNYY, CDR2 EKD. The CDR3 loop spans 22 amino acids. Trimming removed 3 bases from V and 4 bases from J; junction bases left unmatched: 20. The CDR3 region has the DNA TGTGCCTGTGACCCCGCGGGTGGTGGGGGATACCCAAGCTCATGGGACACCCGACAGATGTTTTTC. This translates into CACDPAGGGGYPSSWDTRQMFF.

By share, this clone ranks as medium-sized. The J gene is TRDJ1, the V gene TRDV2; TRDD3 agrees at 12 bases. With 2 bases clipped from V and 0 bases from J, the junction kept 12 bases outside the gene matches. CDR1 and CDR2 (germline): GEAIGNYY, EKD. The CDR3 sequence is 19 residues long. This CDR3 is CACDILGDTHRTYTDKLIF. CDR3 in DNA: TGTGCCTGTGACATACTGGGGGATACTCACAGAACGTACACCGATAAACTCATCTTT.

As concerns this clone: This DNA's translation and the protein TCRdb lists, from a much larger clone, do not match at residue 14, likely due to a read error; the protein shown is translated from the DNA. The chain uses TRDV2 and TRDJ1; 11 bases are shared with TRDD3. Germline V CDR1 and CDR2: GEAIGNYY, EKD. The CDR3 has 17 amino acids. The DNA of the CDR3 is TGTGCCTGTGACACCATCGAGGCTGGGGGATACCGTGATAGACTCATCTTT. It yields the protein CACDTIEAGGYRDRLIF.

As concerns this clone: This is likely an artifact of a read error, given a far larger clone one base away. Different DNA sequences within this sample yield the same CDR3. This chain's CDR3 is CACDRLGDTETDKLIF. The CDR3, as DNA: TGTGCCTGTGACAGACTGGGGGATACTGAGACCGATAAACTCATCTTT. The V gene is TRDV2, the J gene TRDJ1, with 12 bases that match TRDD3. Losses at the gene ends were 2 bases for V and 2 bases for J; bases not matched to a gene: 5. This CDR3 spans 16 amino acids. The V gene's germline CDR1 is GEAIGNYY and CDR2 EKD.

A note on this clone: A far larger clone is one nucleotide away, so this likely arose from a read error. V and J are TRDV2 and TRDJ3; 12 positions match TRDD3. The germline V gene has CDR1 GEAIGNYY and CDR2 EKD. The CDR3 spans 22 residues. CDR3 nucleotides: TGTGCCTGTGACACCGCGGCTGGGGGATACGCCTCAAGCTCCCGGGACACCCGACAGATGTTTTTC. This sequence encodes CACDTAAGGYASSSRDTRQMFF.